The 15 T cell receptor beta chains below all came from one sample that was sequenced in a study of shared clonotypes between healthy human individuals. TCRdb's copy holds only in-frame clones and misses some; the assay was immunoSEQ multiplex PCR. Of 950,000 to 1,100,000 clones in the sample, 75% were seen once. The sequenced material came from memory CD4+ T cells sorted from blood. Described subset: CD45RA-negative fraction. These receptors were taken from a man younger than 35 in good health.

The chain is built from TRBV19 and TRBJ1-2; D possibly corresponds to TRBD1 (5 bases). From germline, CDR1 is LNHDA and CDR2 SQIVND (reference sequence). Trimming pared 7 bases from V and 2 bases from J, leaving 14 bases between. This CDR3 has 14 amino acids. CDR3 sequence: CASTEQAGNYGYTF. Here the CDR3 DNA reads TGTGCCAGTACAGAGCAGGCAGGGAACTATGGCTACACCTTC.

This clone came up once. The V gene is TRBV18, the J gene TRBJ2-1; 12 bases are shared with TRBD1. Looked up from germline, CDR1 is KGHSH and CDR2 is LQKENI. The ends lost 7 bases at V and 6 bases at J; junction bases unmatched: 4. The CDR3 has 14 residues. The CDR3 bases are TGTGCCAGCTGTTGGGACAGGGGGCGCAATGAGCAGTTCTTC. Translation: CASCWDRGRNEQFF.

The chain links TRBV28 to TRBJ1-4; D remains unclear. The germline V gene encodes CDR1 MDHEN and CDR2 SYDVKM. The CDR3 length is 13 residues. Trimming removed 3 bases at V and 8 bases at J, with 10 bases between. CDR3 in amino acids: CASSFTSREKLFF. DNA of the CDR3: TGTGCCAGCAGTTTTACCTCGAGGGAAAAACTGTTTTTT.

The chain employs TRBV7-9 and TRBJ2-1; 9 bases align to TRBD2. Germline CDR1 SEHNR, CDR2 FQNEAQ (reference sequence). V shed 2 bases and J 6 bases; nucleotides not matched to a gene: 5. There are 15 residues in the CDR3. CDR3 sequence: CASSLMAGGPNEQFF. The CDR3 region has the DNA TGTGCCAGCAGCTTAATGGCGGGAGGGCCCAATGAGCAGTTCTTC.

This clone has a handful of counts. The chain recombines TRBV4-1 with TRBJ2-6; the D is unclear. Germline V gene data show CDR1 as MGHRA and CDR2 as YSYEKL. V shed 0 bases and J shed 2 bases, with 17 bases lying between them. This CDR3 has 19 amino acids. CDR3 loop: CASSQEEWQISAGANVLTF. CDR3 DNA: TGCGCCAGCAGCCAAGAAGAATGGCAGATCTCCGCTGGGGCCAACGTCCTGACTTTC.

The chain joins TRBV5-8 to TRBJ1-4, with D tentatively TRBD1 (5 bases). The CDR3 has 15 residues. V dropped 3 bases and J dropped 4 bases, with 13 bases sitting between them. Germline CDR1 is SGHTS and CDR2 is YDEGEE. As DNA, the CDR3 is TGTGCCAGCAGCTCTTGGGACGGGAATAATGAAAAACTGTTTTTT. Its translation is CASSSWDGNNEKLFF.

V and J are TRBV4-2 and TRBJ2-1, with 7 bases aligning to TRBD1. The J segment lost 8 bases and the V segment lost 2 bases, leaving 6 bases of the junction unmatched. CDR3 length: 14 amino acids. The germline V gene encodes CDR1 LGHNA and CDR2 YNFKEQ. CDR3 in amino acids: CASSQYGTVDEQFF. CDR3 in DNA: TGTGCCAGCAGCCAATACGGGACAGTCGATGAGCAGTTCTTC.

J is TRBJ2-5 and V is TRBV5-1, with TRBD2 as a possible D gene (7 bases). The V end lost 4 bases, the J end lost 5 bases, and 24 bases lay between the germline ends. The V gene's germline CDR1 is SGHRS and CDR2 YFSETQ. The CDR3 has 17 residues. The CDR3, as DNA: TGCGCCAGCAGCCCTCGGACCGGGACTACGCAGGGGGAGACCCAGTACTTC. This codes for CASSPRTGTTQGETQYF.

In the case of this clone: Other DNA sequences in the same sample also yield this CDR3. The chain uses TRBV4-1 and TRBJ1-2; no reliable D call. V lost 1 base to trimming and J lost 3 bases, with 6 bases between them. The CDR3 consists of 13 residues. Germline CDR1 MGHRA, CDR2 YSYEKL. In nucleotides, the CDR3 is TGCGCCAGCAGCCAAGCGGGAGACTATGGCTACACCTTC. Its translation is CASSQAGDYGYTF.

The rearrangement links TRBV6-5 to TRBJ1-5, with D tentatively TRBD1 (5 bases). The V gene lost 2 bases and the J gene lost 4 bases, with 12 bases spanning the gap. Germline V lookup: CDR1 MNHEY, CDR2 SVGAGI. The CDR3 extends over 15 amino acids. CDR3 protein: CASSYGGDPNQPQHF. The DNA for the CDR3 is TGTGCCAGCAGTTACGGGGGAGACCCGAATCAGCCCCAGCATTTT.

The gene calls are TRBV6-5 and TRBJ1-1, with D tentatively TRBD1 (5 bases). The CDR3 totals 14 residues. The ends were cut back, 5 bases at V and 1 base at J, with 11 bases in the middle. CDR1 is MNHEY and CDR2 is SVGAGI in the germline V gene. As DNA, the CDR3 is TGTGCCAGCAGTGAGCCAAGGGGGAACACTGAAGCTTTCTTT. Translation: CASSEPRGNTEAFF.

This chain connects TRBV18 to TRBJ1-1; D uncertain. Germline-derived CDR1 and CDR2 are KGHSH and LQKENI. This CDR3 is 13 amino acids long. Trimming left V 3 bases short and J 1 base short, with 6 bases between. The CDR3 DNA reads TGTGCCAGCTCACCCTCGGAGAACACTGAAGCTTTCTTT. Its protein is CASSPSENTEAFF.

A note on this clone: In the same sample, other DNA sequences code for this CDR3. This chain joins TRBV5-1 and TRBJ2-2; 7 bases are shared with TRBD2. The ends lost 3 bases at V and 1 base at J; junction bases unmatched: 3. The CDR3 is made up of 15 amino acids. Per the germline V gene, CDR1 is SGHRS and CDR2 is YFSETQ. The CDR3 DNA sequence: TGCGCCAGCAGCTACCCTAGCGGGAACACCGGGGAGCTGTTTTTT. It specifies CASSYPSGNTGELFF.

V gene TRBV5-1 combines with J gene TRBJ1-6; maybe TRBD1 (6 bases). V lost 2 bases and J 7 bases, leaving 13 bases between the germline ends. The CDR3 spans 15 residues. Germline values: CDR1 SGHRS, CDR2 YFSETQ. The CDR3 nucleotides read TGCGCCAGCAGCTTCCAGGGGAGAGGGAATTCACCCCTCCACTTT. Translation gives CASSFQGRGNSPLHF.

The J gene is TRBJ2-1, the V gene TRBV6-4; TRBD2 matches 12 bases. The CDR3 is made up of 15 amino acids. V trimming: 2 bases; J trimming: 7 bases; junction bases outside the gene matches: 3. Germline values: CDR1 MRHNA, CDR2 SNTAGT. The CDR3 here is CASSDGLAGKNEQFF. In DNA, the CDR3 is TGTGCCAGCAGTGACGGACTAGCGGGAAAGAATGAGCAGTTCTTC.